Here is one T cell receptor beta chain with its context. The data were produced by immunoSEQ multiplex PCR, yet TCRdb's version contains in-frame clones alone and is incomplete. Of around 62,000 clones listed, 85% to 90% are singletons. These data are taken from a study of OX40 agonist ivuxolimab in advanced cancers. The CDR3 loop spans 18 amino acids. V was pared by 5 bases and J by 4 bases, with 18 bases of the junction left unmatched. Germline assignment: CDR1 LNHDA and CDR2 SQIVND (reference sequence). The chain links TRBV19 to TRBJ1-2, with 8 bases fitting TRBD1. This clonotype originated in an adult with an advanced solid tumor such as melanoma, head and neck, liver or kidney cancer. The sample was CD4+ or CD8+ T cells sorted from blood, taken in a trial of the OX40 agonist ivuxolimab. In DNA, the CDR3 is TGTGCCAGTAGTTATAGCGGGGCAGGGGGCTCTTATCGCTATGGCTACACCTTC. Residues: CASSYSGAGGSYRYGYTF.